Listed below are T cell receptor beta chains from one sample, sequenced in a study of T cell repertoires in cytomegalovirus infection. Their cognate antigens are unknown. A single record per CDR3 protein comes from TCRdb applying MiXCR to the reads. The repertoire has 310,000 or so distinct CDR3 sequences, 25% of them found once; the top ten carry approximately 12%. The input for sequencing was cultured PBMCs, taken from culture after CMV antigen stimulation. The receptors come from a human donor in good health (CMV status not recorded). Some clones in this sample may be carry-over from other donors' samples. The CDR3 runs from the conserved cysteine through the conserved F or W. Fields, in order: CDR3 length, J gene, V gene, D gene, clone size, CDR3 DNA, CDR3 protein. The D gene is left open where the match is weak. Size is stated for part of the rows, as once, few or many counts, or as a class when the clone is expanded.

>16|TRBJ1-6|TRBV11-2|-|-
TGTGCCAGCAGCTACGGGCCGGTCACCTATAATTCACCCCTCCACTTT
CASSYGPVTYNSPLHF
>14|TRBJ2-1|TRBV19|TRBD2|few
TGTGCCAGTAGATTGGTAGCGGGGTCCAATGAGCAGTTCTTC
CASRLVAGSNEQFF
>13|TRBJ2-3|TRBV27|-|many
TGTGCCAGCCATCAATCCGGCACAGATACGCAGTATTTT
CASHQSGTDTQYF
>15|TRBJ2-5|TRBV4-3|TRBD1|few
TGCGCCAGCAGCTACGGGACAGGGGTTGAAGAGACCCAGTACTTC
CASSYGTGVEETQYF
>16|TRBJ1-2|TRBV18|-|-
TGTGCCAGCTCACCCTGGACCGACCCCACTAACTATGGCTACACCTTC
CASSPWTDPTNYGYTF
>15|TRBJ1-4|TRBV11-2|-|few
TGTGCCAGCAGCACATTCGACAGGTCTCATGAAAAACTGTTTTTT
CASSTFDRSHEKLFF
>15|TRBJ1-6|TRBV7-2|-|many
TGTGCCAGTGCCCCCCTGGCAGGGGTTTTATCACCCCTCCACTTT
CASAPLAGVLSPLHF
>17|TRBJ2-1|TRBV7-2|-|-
TGTGCCAGCAGCTCACTTTGGGTAGCGGATTCCTACAATGAGCAGTTCTTC
CASSSLWVADSYNEQFF
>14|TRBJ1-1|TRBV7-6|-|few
TGTGCCAGCAGCGGCGGTCAGGGGTACACTGAAGCTTTCTTT
CASSGGQGYTEAFF
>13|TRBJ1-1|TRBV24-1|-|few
TGTGCCACCAGTGACGCCGGGAACACTGAAGCTTTCTTT
CATSDAGNTEAFF
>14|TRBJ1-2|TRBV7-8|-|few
TGTGCCAGCAGCTTCGTGGCAGGATCCTATGGCTACACCTTC
CASSFVAGSYGYTF
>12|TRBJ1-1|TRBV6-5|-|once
TGTGCCAGCCGTGTCGCTAACACTGAAGCTTTCTTT
CASRVANTEAFF
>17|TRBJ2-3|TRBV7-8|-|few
TGTGCCAGCAGCAAAGGCGGGGACATTACTAGCACAGATACGCAGTATTTT
CASSKGGDITSTDTQYF
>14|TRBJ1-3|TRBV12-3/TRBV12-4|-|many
TGTGCCAGCAGTTTCGGCGGCTCTGGAAACACCATATATTTT
CASSFGGSGNTIYF
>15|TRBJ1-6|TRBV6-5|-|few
TGTGCCAGCAGTTACTCTTATCAGGGCGATTCACCCCTCCACTTT
CASSYSYQGDSPLHF
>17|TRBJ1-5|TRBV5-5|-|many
TGTGCCAGCTCTTCAATGGGCGGAAGTTCGGGCAATCAGCCCCAGCATTTT
CASSSMGGSSGNQPQHF
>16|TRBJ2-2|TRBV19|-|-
TGTGCCAGTAGTATAAACCTCGCCGGTGGGACCGGGGAGCTGTTTTTT
CASSINLAGGTGELFF
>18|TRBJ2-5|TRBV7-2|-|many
TGTGCCAGCAGCTTAGACCCCTATGGGGGTGTGCGTAGAGAGACCCAGTACTTC
CASSLDPYGGVRRETQYF
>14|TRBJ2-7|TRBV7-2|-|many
TGTGCCAGCAGCTACACAGAACGATACTACGAGCAGTACTTC
CASSYTERYYEQYF
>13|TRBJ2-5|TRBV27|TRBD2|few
TGTGCCAGCAGTTTAGGGCAGCGGGGGACCCAGTACTTC
CASSLGQRGTQYF
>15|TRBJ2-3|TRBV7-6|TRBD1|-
TGTGCCAGCAGCAAGGGACAGGGATTAACAGATACGCAGTATTTT
CASSKGQGLTDTQYF
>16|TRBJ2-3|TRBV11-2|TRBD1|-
TGTGCCAGCAGCTTAGATCCAGGGGGAAGCACAGATACGCAGTATTTT
CASSLDPGGSTDTQYF
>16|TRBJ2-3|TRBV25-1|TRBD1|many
TGTGCCAGCAGTGACCTACAACAGGGGGCCCCAGATACGCAGTATTTT
CASSDLQQGAPDTQYF
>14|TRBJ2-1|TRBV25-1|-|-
TGTGCCAGCCAAAGGCGGGGAGAGGTGGGTGAGCAGTTCTTC
CASQRRGEVGEQFF
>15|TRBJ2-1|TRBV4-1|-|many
TGCGCCAGCAGCCCGAGGGGGGAGGATTACAATGAGCAGTTCTTC
CASSPRGEDYNEQFF
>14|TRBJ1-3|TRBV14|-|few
TGTGCCAGCAGCCAAGTAACCACTGGAAACACCATATATTTT
CASSQVTTGNTIYF
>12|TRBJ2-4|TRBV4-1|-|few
TGCGCCAGCAGCTACGCTTCGGACATTCAGTACTTC
CASSYASDIQYF
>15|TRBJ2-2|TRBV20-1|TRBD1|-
TGCAGTGTCACAACAGGGGGCAGTTGGGCCGGGGAGCTGTTTTTT
CSVTTGGSWAGELFF
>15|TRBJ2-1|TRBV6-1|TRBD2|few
TGTGCCAGCAGCCGGGGGGGGTCAACCTACAATGAGCAGTTCTTC
CASSRGGSTYNEQFF
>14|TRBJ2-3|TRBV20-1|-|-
TGCAGTGCTAGAGTGCCGCCGGGAACAGATACGCAGTATTTT
CSARVPPGTDTQYF
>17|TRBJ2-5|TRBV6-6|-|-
TGTGCCAGCCGCAGTTTCAACGGCAGGGGGGAAGGAGAGACCCAGTACTTC
CASRSFNGRGEGETQYF
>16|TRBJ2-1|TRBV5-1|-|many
TGCGCCAGCAGCTTGTTAGCGATTGGCTCCTACAATGAGCAGTTCTTC
CASSLLAIGSYNEQFF
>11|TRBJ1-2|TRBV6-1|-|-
TGTGCCACCCGACAGAGCTATGGCTACACCTTC
CATRQSYGYTF
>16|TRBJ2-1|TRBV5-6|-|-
TGTGCCAGCAGCTTGTTCCCGACCGCGAGCTACAATGAGCAGTTCTTC
CASSLFPTASYNEQFF
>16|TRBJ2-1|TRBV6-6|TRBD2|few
TGTGCCAGCAGCCCAGGGAGGGATGGAAGGGGCAATGAGCAGTTCTTC
CASSPGRDGRGNEQFF
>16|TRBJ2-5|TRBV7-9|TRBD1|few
TGTGCCAGCAGCCTAACTTATGACAGGGACGGGGAGACCCAGTACTTC
CASSLTYDRDGETQYF
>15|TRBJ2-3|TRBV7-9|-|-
TGTGCCAGCAGCTTAGCCGACGGCCCCACAGATACGCAGTATTTT
CASSLADGPTDTQYF
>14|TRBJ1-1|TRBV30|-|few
TGTGCCTGGACCCATGGAGCTTTCGACACTGAAGCTTTCTTT
CAWTHGAFDTEAFF
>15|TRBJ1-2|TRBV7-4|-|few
TGTGCCAGCAGCTGGGGGGACCAACCCAACTATGGCTACACCTTC
CASSWGDQPNYGYTF